Given below is one TCR beta chain in context. In the same sample, other DNA sequences code for this CDR3. This specimen belongs to a study of blood T cell repertoires in COVID-19. Germline V gene sequence: CDR1 KGHSH, CDR2 LQKENI. CDR3 length equals 15 residues. J gave up 4 bases and V 0 bases, and 2 bases lay outside the gene matches. How the authors handled the data: For nucleated cells, counts were estimated from reference gene primer amplification. Assay: immunoSEQ multiplex PCR; the TCRdb copy retains only in-frame clones and omits some. That table gives V, J and clone size, and the DNA gave D and trimming. The data show about 340,000 clones, approximately 86% seen once. One Seattle source followed patients from active infection through their disease course.

This chain links TRBV18 with TRBJ2-3; 9 nucleotides agree with TRBD1. This TCR derives from a woman aged 55-75 years with COVID-19, enrolled during active disease. The sample taken for sequencing was peripheral blood. This CDR3 reads CASSPPTGGADTQYF. CDR3 bases: TGTGCCAGCTCACCACCGACAGGGGGGGCAGATACGCAGTATTTT.